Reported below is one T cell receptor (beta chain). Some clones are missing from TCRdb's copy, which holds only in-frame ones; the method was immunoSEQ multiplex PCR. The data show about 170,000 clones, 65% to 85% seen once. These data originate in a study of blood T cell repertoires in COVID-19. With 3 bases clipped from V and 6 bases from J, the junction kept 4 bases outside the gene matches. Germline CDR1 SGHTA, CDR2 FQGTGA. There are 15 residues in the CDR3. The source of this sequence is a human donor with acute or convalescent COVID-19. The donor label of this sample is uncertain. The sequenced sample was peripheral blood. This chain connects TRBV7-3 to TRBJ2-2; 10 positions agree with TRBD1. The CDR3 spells CASSFDRGPAGELFF. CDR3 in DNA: TGTGCCAGCAGCTTTGACAGGGGGCCCGCCGGGGAGCTGTTTTTT.